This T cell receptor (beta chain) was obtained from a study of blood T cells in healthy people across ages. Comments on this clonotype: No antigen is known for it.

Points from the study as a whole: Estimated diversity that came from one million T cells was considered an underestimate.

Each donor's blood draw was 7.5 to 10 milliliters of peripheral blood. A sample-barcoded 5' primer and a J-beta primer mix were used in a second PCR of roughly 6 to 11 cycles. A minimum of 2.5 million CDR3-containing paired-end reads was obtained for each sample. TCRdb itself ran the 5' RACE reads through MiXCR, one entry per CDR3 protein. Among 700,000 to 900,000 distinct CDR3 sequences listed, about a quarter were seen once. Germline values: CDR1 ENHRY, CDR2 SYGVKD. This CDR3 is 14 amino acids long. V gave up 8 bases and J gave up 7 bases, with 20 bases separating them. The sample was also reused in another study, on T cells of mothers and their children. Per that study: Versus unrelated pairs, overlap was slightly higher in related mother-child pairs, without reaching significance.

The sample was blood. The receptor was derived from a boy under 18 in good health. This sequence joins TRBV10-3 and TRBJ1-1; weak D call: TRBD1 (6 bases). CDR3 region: CAICAGGQPSEAFF. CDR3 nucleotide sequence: TGTGCCATCTGCGCCGGGGGGCAACCAAGTGAAGCTTTCTTT.